The next 18 T cell receptor beta chains were all read from a single sample in a study of T cell responses to AZD1222 COVID-19 vaccine. Method: immunoSEQ multiplex PCR; TCRdb's copy keeps in-frame clones and lacks some. The table lists about 120,000 clones, over 85% of them singletons. Sequenced here: peripheral blood, sampled 28 days after the second AZD1222 dose. The receptors shown here come from an adult who received the AZD1222 COVID-19 vaccine.

The V gene is TRBV18, the J gene TRBJ1-5; TRBD1 aligns across 8 bases. V lost 4 bases and J lost 0; bases outside the gene matches: 8. This CDR3 contains 17 residues. The germline V gene has CDR1 KGHSH and CDR2 LQKENI. CDR3 DNA sequence: TGTGCCAGCTCACGGGGGGGGACAGGACTTAGCAATCAGCCCCAGCATTTT. Its translation is CASSRGGTGLSNQPQHF.

The CDR3 nucleotides read TGCGCCAGCAGCCAAACCCCGACAGGGCAAAACTTCTATGGCTACACCTTC. Its translation: CASSQTPTGQNFYGYTF. The chain has TRBV4-1 and TRBJ1-2; TRBD1 aligns across 7 bases. This CDR3 contains 17 residues. Per the germline V gene, CDR1 is MGHRA and CDR2 is YSYEKL. V lost 2 bases and J lost 4; bases outside the gene matches: 13.

The table lists this clone with a count of one. This chain uses TRBV6-5 with TRBJ2-7; 7 bases align to TRBD1. The CDR3 has 15 residues. The V gene end was trimmed by 6 bases and the J gene end by 4 bases; junction bases not matched to a gene: 12. Germline V gives CDR1 MNHEY, CDR2 SVGAGI. The CDR3 spells CASRDLDRLGYEQYF. CDR3 in DNA: TGTGCCAGCAGGGATTTGGACAGGCTGGGGTACGAGCAGTACTTC.

This clone was detected once. V gene TRBV11-2 combines with J gene TRBJ1-2; perhaps TRBD1 as D (6 bases). Trimming removed 2 bases from V and 3 bases from J, with 16 bases in between. This CDR3 comprises 16 residues. CDR1 and CDR2 from the germline V gene are SGHAT and FQNNGV. CDR3 sequence: CASSLKGGGAYYGYTF. CDR3 coding DNA: TGTGCCAGCAGCTTAAAGGGGGGCGGCGCATACTATGGCTACACCTTC.

This clone was picked up one time. The chain joins TRBV20-1 to TRBJ2-1, with 7 bases aligning to TRBD2. Germline CDR1 is DFQATT and CDR2 is SNEGSKA (reference sequence). V shed 3 bases, J shed 4 bases, and the junction held 6 bases outside the gene matches. The CDR3 spans 14 residues. CDR3 sequence: CSASASGIYNEQFF. In DNA, the CDR3 is TGCAGTGCTAGTGCCAGCGGGATATACAATGAGCAGTTCTTC.

This chain joins TRBV6-5 and TRBJ1-3, with D possibly TRBD1 on 5 matching bases. The CDR3 is made up of 12 amino acids. Germline V gene lookup returns CDR1 MNHEY and CDR2 SVGAGI. Trimming removed 8 bases at V and 1 base at J, with 6 bases between. Here the CDR3 DNA reads TGTGCCAGCCGGGGGTCTGGAAACACCATATATTTT. Protein sequence: CASRGSGNTIYF.

The CDR3 region has the DNA TGTGCCAGCAGTTGGGGGTTAGGAGTGGACACCATATATTTT. Amino acids: CASSWGLGVDTIYF. J is TRBJ1-3 and V is TRBV6-5; the D gene is possibly TRBD1 (5 bases). The CDR3 is 14 residues long. CDR1 is MNHEY, CDR2 SVGAGI, per germline. Trimming took 4 bases from V and 8 from J, leaving 15 bases between them.

The chain couples TRBV6-5 to TRBJ1-5, with a tentative D call TRBD1 (6 bases). V gave up 5 bases and J gave up 9 bases, with 17 bases separating them. The CDR3 sequence is 14 residues long. Looked up from germline, CDR1 is MNHEY and CDR2 is SVGAGI. The DNA for the CDR3 is TGTGCCAGCAGTACCCGGACAGAACAACGGCCCCAGCATTTT. Its translation is CASSTRTEQRPQHF.

The rearrangement joins TRBV5-1 to TRBJ1-5; maybe TRBD1 (5 bases). Trimming took off 4 bases at V and 5 bases at J, with 13 bases between the two ends. The CDR3 consists of 14 residues. The germline V gene encodes CDR1 SGHRS and CDR2 YFSETQ. The CDR3 here is CASSPGPTDQPQHF. The DNA for the CDR3 is TGCGCCAGCAGCCCGGGACCCACGGATCAGCCCCAGCATTTT.

The chain is built from TRBV11-3 and TRBJ1-1; no clear D. V gave up 7 bases and J gave up 4 bases, with 13 bases separating them. CDR3 size: 13 residues. Germline CDR1 reads SGHNT; CDR2 reads YENEEA. The CDR3 bases are TGTGCCAGCACCAATTCACGGTCCACTGAAGCTTTCTTT. Its protein product is CASTNSRSTEAFF.

The chain has TRBV6-5 and TRBJ1-5; D remains unclear. The CDR3 totals 14 residues. V lost 8 bases to trimming and J lost 3 bases, with 14 bases between them. Per germline, CDR1 MNHEY and CDR2 SVGAGI. DNA for the CDR3: TGTGCCAGCTCCACCGCGACGGTCAATCAGCCCCAGCATTTT. Encoded protein: CASSTATVNQPQHF.

The J gene is TRBJ1-5, the V gene TRBV28; unclear D gene. Germline CDR1 reads MDHEN; CDR2 reads SYDVKM. This CDR3 is 12 amino acids long. The V end was cut by 6 bases, the J end by 7 bases, with 10 bases between. CDR3 loop: CASSLQGQPQHF. DNA of the CDR3: TGTGCCAGCAGCCTACAAGGGCAGCCCCAGCATTTT.

This sequence joins TRBV3-1 (or the pseudogene TRBV3-2) and TRBJ2-1; D may match TRBD1 or TRBD2 (6 bases each). This CDR3 contains 15 residues. Germline CDR1 and CDR2: LGHDT and YNNKEL (reference sequence). The V end was cut by 0 bases, the J end by 5 bases, with 11 bases between. The DNA of the CDR3 is TGTGCCAGCAGCCAAGATACGGGGGCCCACAATGAGCAGTTCTTC. Protein sequence: CASSQDTGAHNEQFF.

V gene TRBV11-3 combines with J gene TRBJ1-1; no clear D. Trimming pared 3 bases from V and 1 base from J, leaving 12 bases between. Germline V CDR1 and CDR2: SGHNT, YENEEA. The CDR3 length is 15 residues. The CDR3 loop is CASSLTPTRNTEAFF. CDR3 nucleotide sequence: TGTGCCAGCAGCTTGACACCGACGAGGAACACTGAAGCTTTCTTT.

The J gene is TRBJ2-4, the V gene TRBV5-1; 7 nucleotides match TRBD1. Trimming took 2 bases from V and 7 from J; bases not matched to a gene: 3. This CDR3 contains 13 residues. Germline V lookup: CDR1 SGHRS, CDR2 YFSETQ. The CDR3 nucleotides are TGCGCCAGCAGCTTAACAGGGGAGAACATTCAGTACTTC. Translating gives CASSLTGENIQYF.

The V call is TRBV19, the J call TRBJ1-5; D is undetermined. V gave up 5 bases and J gave up 7 bases, with 12 bases separating them. In germline, CDR1 is LNHDA, CDR2 SQIVND (reference sequence). The CDR3 is made up of 13 amino acids. CDR3 region: CASSRESGQPQHF. CDR3 DNA: TGTGCCAGTAGTCGGGAGTCAGGACAGCCCCAGCATTTT.

The gene calls are TRBV5-4 and TRBJ2-7; TRBD1 aligns across 8 bases. Germline V CDR1 and CDR2: SGHNT, YYREEE (reference sequence). The CDR3 has 14 residues. Trimming cost V 2 bases and J 6 bases; bases outside gene matches: 7. The CDR3 DNA follows: TGTGCCAGCAGCTTTAGGACAGGGTCCGTCGAGCAGTACTTC. Encoded protein: CASSFRTGSVEQYF.

The V gene is TRBV28, the J gene TRBJ1-6; tentatively, D is TRBD1 (6 bases). The length of the CDR3 is 18 residues. The V and J ends lost 2 bases and 7 bases respectively, with 21 bases between them. CDR1 is MDHEN and CDR2 is SYDVKM in the germline V gene. Here the CDR3 DNA reads TGTGCCAGCAGTTTAGCCACCCCGATAGGGGGTGAAAATTCACCCCTCCACTTT. Protein sequence: CASSLATPIGGENSPLHF.